This T cell receptor beta chain was captured in a study of shared clonotypes between healthy human individuals. Study conclusions and caveats: It was the few donors that limited the genetic and exposure-history diversity represented. Sampling covered nothing but blood. Tissue TCR repertoires likely differ from those found in blood. It was the non-shared clonotypes that had lower generation probabilities than clonotypes shared by all four donors.

This table comes from immunoSEQ multiplex PCR, and its TCRdb copy is limited to in-frame clones, with some not included. The table records some 1,900,000 clones, around 96% of them present only once. The count of this clone is one. No antigen is known for it. V was cut by 1 base and J by 9 bases, with 16 bases left in between. Germline loops: CDR1 SEHNR, CDR2 FQNEAQ (reference sequence). CDR3 length: 14 residues. CD45RO-negative, CCR7-selected cells formed the naive CD8 fraction, which excluded terminally differentiated effector memory CD45RA+ cells. Among the donors, all were Caucasian adults who lived in Nashville, Tennessee.

The receptor was derived from a man between 18 and 35 years old in good health. The sample consisted of naive CD8+ T cells sorted from blood. The chain employs TRBV7-9 and TRBJ2-7, with D tentatively TRBD1 (6 bases). CDR3 sequence reads: CASSLEQGPWGQYF. CDR3 nucleotides: TGTGCCAGCAGCTTAGAACAGGGCCCCTGGGGGCAGTACTTC.